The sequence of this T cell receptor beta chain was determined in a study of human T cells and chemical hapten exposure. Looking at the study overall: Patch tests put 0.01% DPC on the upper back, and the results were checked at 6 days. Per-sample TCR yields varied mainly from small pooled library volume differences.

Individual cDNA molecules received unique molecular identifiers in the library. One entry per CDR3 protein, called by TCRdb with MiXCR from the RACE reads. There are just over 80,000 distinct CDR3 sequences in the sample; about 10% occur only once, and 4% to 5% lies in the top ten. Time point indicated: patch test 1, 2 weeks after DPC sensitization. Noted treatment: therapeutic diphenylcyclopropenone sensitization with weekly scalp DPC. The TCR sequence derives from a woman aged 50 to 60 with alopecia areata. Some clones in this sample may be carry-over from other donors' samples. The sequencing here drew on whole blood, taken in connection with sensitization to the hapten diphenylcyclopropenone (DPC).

Here the CDR3 reads CASSLSGLRETQYF. The CDR3 nucleotides are TGTGCCAGCAGCTTATCGGGGCTCAGAGAGACCCAGTACTTC. The V and J genes are TRBV7-2 and TRBJ2-5, with D perhaps given as TRBD1 or TRBD2 (5 bases each). Per germline, CDR1 SGHTA and CDR2 FQGNSA. V lost 2 bases, J lost 4 bases, and 11 bases lay in between. The CDR3 has 14 residues. Variable domain in full (rest from reference TRBV7-2 and TRBJ2-5): GAGVSQSPSNKVTEKGKDVELRCDPISGHTALYWYRQSLGQGLEFLIYFQGNSAPDKSGLPSDRFSAERTGGSVSTLTIQRTQQEDSAVYLCASSLSGLRETQYFGPGTRLLVL.